This TCR beta chain was documented in a study of cytomegalovirus exposure and HLA in healthy donors (dated 2017 in TCRdb). Regarding the research as a whole: An earlier analysis of several hundred of the donors reported 276 Gb of sequence data and 90 million to 120 million unique TCR beta sequences obtained from around 180 million T cells. In a later analysis, previously published TCR beta repertoires from more than 500 donors were re-analyzed and high-resolution HLA genotyping was added so that TCR occurrence patterns could be studied. An early release covering 500 to 750 HLA-typed donors comprised about 310 gigabases of sequencing data and 65 million to 100 million unique TCR sequences. Every repertoire in the discovery cohort had been generated on one and the same sequencing platform. Class I and class II HLA loci were covered by the typing at four-digit resolution. Five DR-DQ haplotypes were handled as single units for association and clustering, since linkage in the cohort was strong. The study used immunosequencing to profile the T cell repertoires of more than 650 subjects and linked those repertoires to cytomegalovirus serostatus. On average, around 240,000 unique TCR beta nucleotide sequences were sequenced per donor among roughly 430 genotyped donors of the cohort, with about 17% of those sequences being non-productive. The study was designed to test whether signatures of past pathogen exposure could be identified by cataloging public T cell receptors. In addition to the first cohort of hundreds of subjects, a separate validation cohort of over 90 different subjects was used. Of the approximately 370 genotyped donors, 80% to 90% were placed in the genetic ancestry cluster associated with self-reported Caucasian donors. The study combined high-throughput TCR immunosequencing, statistical association of individual TCRs with disease status, and machine learning to predict cytomegalovirus infection status. Donor age, sex, ethnicity and CMV serostatus were collected together with the repertoire data. An earlier analysis of a few hundred of the donors applied high-throughput TCR beta sequencing to assess whether each TCR beta V gene segment acted as functional or pseudogenic. In the later analysis, no new phenotypic data were used to find candidate immune exposures; instead, reliance was placed on TCR beta sequences and their occurrence across donors. Genome-wide SNP genotypes for about 55% of the roughly 670 donors were used in a later genetic analysis, which treated that subset as a discovery cohort. The number of donors typed differed by locus, with about 629-630 for A, B, C, DRB1 and DQB1, 522 for DQA1, some 570 for DPA1, and 450 to 480 for DPB1. Points the paper makes about the study in general: Some IMGT-functional V segments, including TRBV6-2 and TRBV6-3, could not be distinguished by the 87-base-pair reads and were therefore excluded. The sequencing pipeline was judged likely to have produced a cluster of highly shared sequence variants as a technical artifact. Only TCR beta chains were sequenced in this cohort, and the absence of alpha or paired-chain data limited detectable features. When HLA alleles, especially DR and DQ, strongly co-occurred, TCR associations were difficult to assign to individual alleles. A later genetic analysis associated a missense DCLRE1C variant with V-gene and J-gene trimming of TCR beta chains, and an independent cohort replicated the association. The study gave a list of about 150 TCR beta chains associated with cytomegalovirus. The only immune exposure information available for the cohort was CMV serostatus. While some public TCRs were present in many individuals, most TCR sequences turned up only very rarely across donors. Because counts were too low, seventeen rarely observed V segments, including chromosome 9 orphons, were excluded from the earlier analysis of several hundred of the donors. In vitro tests confirmed that a few of the cytomegalovirus-associated TCR beta chains recognize cytomegalovirus antigens. Linkage disequilibrium might explain the correlated functional status among segregating V segments, but an unknown experimental factor could not be excluded. Sequencing depth was assumed to be roughly uniform across donors in the presence/absence analyses, though that assumption may not hold. In a later analysis, several top co-occurrence clusters were reported to appear linked to parvovirus B19, influenza, CMV and Epstein-Barr virus. A further reported finding was that TCR beta sequences accurately predicted the HLA-A and HLA-B alleles for most subjects in the first cohort. A later analysis found that HLA-associated TCR beta chains were more clonally expanded and had lower generation probabilities than equally common non-associated chains. The authors suggested that the approach could potentially be generalized to other disease states and immunological phenotypes. A later analysis found that TCR association rates varied across HLA loci, with DRB1 alleles showing the most associated TCRs and HLA-C alleles the fewest. A later analysis associated about 17,000 TCR beta sequences with specific HLA alleles at a false discovery rate of 0.05. In an earlier analysis of approximately 590 of the donors, most TCR beta V segments were observed in productive rearrangements about 90% or about 30% of the time, broadly matching IMGT annotations. The classifier was reported to diagnose cytomegalovirus status with high specificity and sensitivity in both the original cohort and the validation cohort. Compared with the roughly 600-donor mean, donors in an Asian-associated ancestry cluster had fewer N-insertions in productive TCRs, according to a later genetic analysis. In a later analysis, most CMV-associated TCR beta chains were found to appear HLA-restricted, with HLA associations seemingly driven largely by CMV exposure. Because some donors lacked HLA typing at each locus, the association tests relied only on the typed subset.

In total, 500 to 700 healthy bone marrow donors made up the cohort. Cohort members were all nominally healthy when sampled, although unrecorded immune exposures were likely present. The donor tested CMV seropositive, placing the donor among the 250 to 350 seropositive members of the cohort. A peripheral blood sample was collected from each donor, and TCR beta sequencing was performed on peripheral blood mononuclear cells. The Qiagen DNeasy Blood Extraction Kit was used to extract genomic DNA from the blood cell samples. A word on this clone: Its antigen target is currently unknown. Base qualities are not at hand, and no much larger clone is one base apart.

Library method: the immunoSEQ multiplex PCR assay. For the multiplex PCR, a mixture combining 60 forward primers for TCR Vbeta segments and 13 reverse primers for TCR Jbeta segments was used. A multiplex PCR assay on genomic DNA amplified the CDR3 region of rearranged TCR beta genes. On the Illumina HiSeq System, the amplified TCR beta libraries were sequenced as 87-base-pair reads. Per the original workflow: A later analysis tallied around 80 million unique TCR beta chains across the roughly 610 repertoires, and about 12 million of those chains were shared by two or more donors. A nearest-neighbor algorithm error-corrected the raw reads and collapsed the reads into unique sequences, merging closely related sequences to remove PCR and sequencing errors. V, D and J gene segments were assigned by aligning CDR3 sequences to IMGT reference sequences. For a sequence to be retained, a match of at least six nucleotides was required to both a V gene segment and a J gene segment. Rearrangements were classified as productive when the CDR3 lacked stop codons and remained in frame with V and J, and all other rearrangements were classified as non-productive. CDR3 was defined by IMGT convention, running from the second conserved V-encoded cysteine to the conserved J-encoded phenylalanine. In an earlier analysis of 500 to 650 of the donors, sequences lacking an unambiguous match to a single V gene segment were excluded. In an earlier analysis of a few hundred of the donors, V segments were called functional above 56.7% productive rearrangements and were called segregating when the between-donor standard deviation exceeded 5%. A statistical classification framework was developed to diagnose cytomegalovirus status using the catalog of TCR beta chain sequences. V and J gene assignment, in a later analysis, came from comparing TCR nucleotide sequences with IMGT/GENE-DB human TR gene sequences. Using the TCRdist pipeline, a later analysis assigned CDR3 sequences along with most-parsimonious VDJ recombination scenarios. A later analysis defined each TCR beta chain by its CDR3 amino acid sequence plus V-gene family, and excluded reads lacking a unique V-gene family. In a later analysis, 550 to 650 highly shared, low-generation-probability nucleotide sequences were removed to address suspected cross-contamination and a sequencing artifact. In a later analysis, a clonal expansion index was calculated for each public chain from normalized within-repertoire ranks of inferred template counts. A later analysis computed generation probabilities with a VDJ recombination model fitted to out-of-frame rearrangements, and checked the results against IGoR. A later analysis scored TCR-TCR, TCR-HLA and TCR-CMV co-occurrence with hypergeometric tests, applying a repertoire-size bias correction to TCR pairs. A later analysis estimated false discovery rates by permuting HLA or CMV assignments 20 times. In a later analysis, co-occurring TCRs were grouped using DBSCAN, with TCRdist sequence similarity added in when clustering inside HLA-allele-positive subsets. Repertoires with fewer than 30,000 or more than 120,000 public chains were left out of co-occurrence clustering, as were a handful of repertoires with anomalous nucleotide sharing. Here the immuneACCESS table is served through TCRdb, limited to in-frame sequences with V and J called. Missing clones are a known gap in these copies; in checked studies unresolved V genes cover under half, and the rest lacks a known reason. Clone size and the V and J calls come from that table; the DNA yielded D and trimming. Present in this sample are some 100,000 clones, around 76% of which were seen just once. More than 10% of the sample rests with the top ten.

Spanning cysteine to phenylalanine, the CDR3 consists of 16 amino acids. The DNA shown is the 48-base CDR3, in frame from base 1. CDR1 and CDR2, looked up from the germline V gene, are SGHRS and YFSETQ. Between the V and J ends, shortened by 4 bases and 1 base respectively, the junction contains 16 bases. Sequences were obtained from PBMCs. Rearrangement joined TRBV5-1 to TRBJ2-3; TRBD2 might be the D gene, on 6 matching bases. This receptor was obtained from a woman in her 40s in good health and CMV-seropositive. The encoded CDR3 is CASSPGTSLGTDTQYF. DNA sequence: TGCGCCAGCAGCCCAGGGACTTCTTTGGGCACAGATACGCAGTATTTT.